A single sample gave rise to the 27 T cell receptor beta chains below, sequenced in a study of blood T cell repertoires in COVID-19. Sequenced by immunoSEQ multiplex PCR; TCRdb stores in-frame clones only, minus some. The sample records about 78,000 clones, over 75% being singletons. The source material was peripheral blood. The receptor source for this set is a human donor in a cohort sampled during active COVID-19.

The chain uses TRBV10-3 and TRBJ2-1; 9 nucleotides align to TRBD2. V gave up 3 bases and J gave up 0 bases; unmatched junction bases: 3. Germline loops: CDR1 ENHRY, CDR2 SYGVKD. The CDR3 contains 16 residues. The CDR3 coding sequence is TGTGCCATCAGTGACGCTAGCGGGGTCTCCTACAATGAGCAGTTCTTC. It specifies CAISDASGVSYNEQFF.

J is TRBJ1-2 and V is TRBV7-8, with D hard to call. Germline V CDR1 and CDR2: SGHVS, FQNEAQ. The CDR3 sequence is 14 residues long. Deletions cut 0 bases from V and 0 bases from J, with 5 bases between. The CDR3: CASSLALTNYGYTF. The CDR3 DNA sequence: TGTGCCAGCAGCTTAGCGTTAACTAACTATGGCTACACCTTC.

This clone came up once. The chain combines TRBV13 with TRBJ2-5, with D perhaps TRBD1 (5 bases). Per germline, CDR1 PRHDT and CDR2 FYEKMQ (reference sequence). CDR3 length: 12 amino acids. Trimming left V 6 bases short and J 2 bases short, with 7 bases between. For the CDR3, the DNA is TGTGCCAGCAGTTCAGGGCAAGAGACCCAGTACTTC. This translates into CASSSGQETQYF.

The rearrangement uses TRBV2 and TRBJ2-6; 9 bases align to TRBD1. CDR1 SNHLY and CDR2 FYNNEI come from the germline V gene. This CDR3 region has 16 residues. Trimming at V came to 9 bases and at J to 2 bases, leaving 8 bases not matched to a gene. CDR3 nucleotides: TGTGCCAGAAGGGGACAGGGCGTCCCTGGGGCCAACGTCCTGACTTTC. The encoded protein is CARRGQGVPGANVLTF.

J is TRBJ2-3 and V is TRBV9, with 7 bases aligning to TRBD2. The CDR3 has 15 residues. Trimming cost V 2 bases and J 10 bases; bases outside gene matches: 13. CDR1 and CDR2 (germline): SGDLS, YYNGEE. The DNA of the CDR3 is TGTGCCAGCAGCGTCACAGCGGGGCCGTTGGGGGCGCAGTATTTT. Translating it yields CASSVTAGPLGAQYF.

The chain uses TRBV5-1 and TRBJ2-1, with TRBD1 matching 9 bases. The junction had 11 bases not matched to a gene; V was cut back by 0 bases and J by 7 bases. The CDR3 covers 17 residues. Germline CDR1 is SGHRS and CDR2 is YFSETQ. The CDR3 loop is CASSLVPGTGYKNEQFF. In nucleotides, the CDR3 is TGCGCCAGCAGCTTGGTTCCCGGGACAGGGTATAAGAATGAGCAGTTCTTC.

This clone was seen a few times. This chain joins TRBV2 and TRBJ2-1, with a tentative D call TRBD2 (5 bases). The CDR3 runs 12 residues. Per germline, CDR1 SNHLY and CDR2 FYNNEI. V lost 4 bases, J lost 7 bases, and 8 bases lay in between. The CDR3 sequence is CASSGSGNEQFF. As DNA, the CDR3 is TGTGCCAGCAGTGGTTCGGGGAATGAGCAGTTCTTC.

This clone was counted only a few times. The chain joins TRBV14 to TRBJ2-7, with D possibly TRBD2 on 6 matching bases. Trimming shortened V by 4 bases and J by 3 bases, and 10 bases separated the two germline ends. The CDR3 runs 13 residues. Germline V lookup: CDR1 SGHDN, CDR2 FVKESK. CDR3 sequence (DNA): TGTGCCAGCAGCCGGGGACTGAACTACGAGCAGTACTTC. It translates to CASSRGLNYEQYF.

This rearrangement joins TRBV7-9 to TRBJ1-2; D is perhaps TRBD1 (6 bases). The CDR3 loop spans 14 amino acids. The germline V and J ends were trimmed by 6 bases and 1 base, with 12 bases remaining between them. CDR1 and CDR2 (germline): SEHNR, FQNEAQ (reference sequence). CDR3 in amino acids: CASRLTGYNYGYTF. CDR3 DNA sequence: TGTGCCAGCAGACTTACAGGGTATAACTATGGCTACACCTTC.

The chain employs TRBV2 and TRBJ2-7; no firm D call. The germline CDR1 and CDR2 sequences are SNHLY and FYNNEI. The CDR3 has 11 residues. V was shortened by 7 bases and J by 5 bases, with 9 bases between the two germline ends. The CDR3: CASTALHEQYF. CDR3 nucleotides: TGTGCCAGCACCGCGTTGCACGAGCAGTACTTC.

The chain employs TRBV27 and TRBJ1-4, with TRBD1 matching over 8 bases. Germline V gene lookup returns CDR1 MNHEY and CDR2 SMNVEV (reference sequence). Trimming at V came to 4 bases and at J to 8 bases, leaving 3 bases not matched to a gene. The CDR3 contains 13 residues. The CDR3 DNA is TGTGCCAGCAGTTCGGACAGGGACGAAAAACTGTTTTTT. Residues: CASSSDRDEKLFF.

The genes are TRBV19 and TRBJ1-6; 7 bases agree with TRBD1. Trimming took 5 bases from V and 7 from J; bases not matched to a gene: 23. Germline V CDR1 and CDR2: LNHDA, SQIVND (reference sequence). This CDR3 spans 20 amino acids. The CDR3, as DNA: TGTGCCAGTAGTTCCCGGCCCGGGACAGCTCCCCGGCCAGAGAATTCACCCCTCCACTTT. As protein: CASSSRPGTAPRPENSPLHF.

The rearrangement joins TRBV5-4 to TRBJ2-1; 10 bases fit TRBD1. The CDR3 loop spans 17 amino acids. CDR1 is SGHNT, CDR2 YYREEE, per germline (reference sequence). V lost 0 bases to trimming and J lost 6 bases; unmatched junction nucleotides: 9. CDR3 DNA sequence: TGTGCCAGCAGCTTGGTTCCATGGGGGACAGGGGTCAATGAGCAGTTCTTC. Translated, it gives CASSLVPWGTGVNEQFF.

The gene calls are TRBV5-1 and TRBJ2-7; TRBD1 matches at 10 bases. Germline-derived CDR1 and CDR2 are SGHRS and YFSETQ. The CDR3 runs 14 residues. The trim removed 4 bases at V and 6 bases at J, leaving 7 bases unmatched. DNA for the CDR3: TGCGCCAGCAGCAAGGACAGGGGGTTTGGCGAGCAGTACTTC. It codes for CASSKDRGFGEQYF.

The chain links TRBV5-4 to TRBJ2-7; a weak D match, TRBD2 (7 bases). Germline V lookup: CDR1 SGHNT, CDR2 YYREEE (reference sequence). V lost 3 bases to trimming and J lost 6 bases, with 13 bases between them. The CDR3 extends over 13 amino acids. DNA of the CDR3: TGTGCCAGCAGCTCCTTGGGGGGGCTCGAGCAGTACTTC. This sequence encodes CASSSLGGLEQYF.

This rearrangement joins TRBV11-2 to TRBJ1-6, with 8 bases that match TRBD1. The CDR3 length is 17 residues. CDR1 is SGHAT, CDR2 FQNNGV, per germline. The J segment lost 7 bases and the V segment lost 3 bases, leaving 11 bases of the junction unmatched. CDR3 sequence: CASSFRGQGTSNSPLHF. CDR3 sequence (DNA): TGTGCCAGCAGCTTCCGAGGACAGGGTACATCCAATTCACCCCTCCACTTT.

This chain connects TRBV4-3 to TRBJ2-7; 9 nucleotides agree with TRBD1. Trimming cost V 3 bases and J 4 bases; bases outside gene matches: 7. There are 15 residues in the CDR3. Per germline, CDR1 LGHNA and CDR2 YSLEER. DNA of the CDR3: TGCGCCAGCAGCCATCAGTACAGGGGGCATTACGAGCAGTACTTC. Its protein is CASSHQYRGHYEQYF.

The chain joins TRBV27 to TRBJ1-1; D is unclear. The CDR3 spans 15 residues. The germline V gene encodes CDR1 MNHEY and CDR2 SMNVEV (reference sequence). V dropped 4 bases and J dropped 4 bases, with 16 bases sitting between them. The CDR3 protein is CASSSPFMGSTEAFF. Written as DNA, the CDR3 is TGTGCCAGCAGTTCTCCCTTTATGGGGAGCACTGAAGCTTTCTTT.

This chain links TRBV11-3 with TRBJ1-6; the D gene is possibly TRBD1 (5 bases). The V end was cut by 2 bases, the J end by 2 bases, with 7 bases between. In germline, CDR1 is SGHNT, CDR2 YENEEA. This CDR3 has 15 amino acids. CDR3 DNA sequence: TGTGCCAGCAGCTTACAGGGCCCCTATAATTCACCCCTCCACTTT. Its translation: CASSLQGPYNSPLHF.

The rearrangement uses TRBV7-9 and TRBJ2-3; a possible D gene is TRBD1 (5 bases). Trimming took 8 bases from V and 3 from J, leaving 12 bases between them. Germline-derived CDR1 and CDR2 are SEHNR and FQNEAQ (reference sequence). This CDR3 has 13 amino acids. Here the CDR3 DNA reads TGTGCCAGCGAGGCAGGGCCTACAGATACGCAGTATTTT. This encodes CASEAGPTDTQYF. Looking up the rest from reference TRBV7-9 and TRBJ2-3 gives the full variable domain: DTGVSQNPRHKITKRGQNVTFRCDPISEHNRLYWYRQTLGQGPEFLTYFQNEAQLEKSRLLSDRFSAERPKGSFSTLEIQRTEQGDSAMYLCASEAGPTDTQYFGPGTRLTVL.

Points on this clone: This sample includes further DNA sequences coding for the same CDR3. This sequence joins TRBV6-2 or TRBV6-3 and TRBJ1-5, with a weak D call TRBD1 (5 bases). This CDR3 contains 13 residues. The germline V gene has CDR1 MNHEY and CDR2 SVGEGT. With 3 bases removed from V and 6 bases from J, the gap between germline ends came to 9 bases. For the CDR3, the DNA is TGTGCCAGCAGTTATGGGGGGGGTCAGCCCCAGCATTTT. It specifies CASSYGGGQPQHF.

The rearrangement uses TRBV3-1 (or the pseudogene TRBV3-2) and TRBJ2-7; TRBD1 aligns across 9 bases. The length of the CDR3 is 16 residues. J lost 2 bases, V lost 5 bases, and 10 bases had no gene match. Germline CDR1 and CDR2: LGHDT and YNNKEL (reference sequence). The CDR3 DNA follows: TGTGCCAGCAGCTCTTACCCGGGGACAGGGACCTACGAGCAGTACTTC. It yields the protein CASSSYPGTGTYEQYF.

The chain carries TRBV3-1 (or the pseudogene TRBV3-2) and TRBJ1-2; unclear D gene. Germline V gene sequence: CDR1 LGHDT, CDR2 YNNKEL (reference sequence). The CDR3 loop spans 11 amino acids. Between the trimmed V and J ends, which lost 1 base and 6 bases, there was a span of 3 bases. The CDR3 coding sequence is TGTGCCAGCAGCCAAGGGCATGGCTACACCTTC. Translated, it gives CASSQGHGYTF.

This clone was seen repeatedly, ten times or more. This chain connects TRBV7-5 to TRBJ1-1; the table gives TRBD1 as D, unverified against the DNA. TRBV7-5 is termed a pseudogene. The CDR3 length is 16 residues. This CDR3 reads CARSFLTGRMNTEAFF. DNA of the CDR3: TGTGCCAGAAGCTTCCTGACAGGGCGCATGAACACTGAAGCTTTCTTT.

V and J are TRBV5-1 and TRBJ1-5; D ambiguous. Looked up from germline, CDR1 is SGHRS and CDR2 is YFSETQ. The CDR3 loop spans 15 amino acids. Trimming left V 0 bases short and J 1 base short, with 8 bases between. CDR3 bases: TGCGCCAGCAGCTTGGGAATCGGGAGCAATCAGCCCCAGCATTTT. Protein: CASSLGIGSNQPQHF. The full variable domain, completed using reference TRBV5-1 and TRBJ1-5, is KAGVTQTPRYLIKTRGQQVTLSCSPISGHRSVSWYQQTPGQGLQFLFEYFSETQRNKGNFPGRFSGRQFSNSRSEMNVSTLELGDSALYLCASSLGIGSNQPQHFGDGTRLSIL.

This CDR3 reads CASTRLAGAGVQETQYF. The DNA of the CDR3 is TGCGCCTCCACACGACTAGCGGGGGCGGGGGTACAAGAGACCCAGTACTTC. The chain couples TRBV5-1 to TRBJ2-5; 12 nucleotides match TRBD2. Germline trimming cut 10 bases from V and 2 bases from J; bases unmatched to any gene: 15. The V gene's germline CDR1 is SGHRS and CDR2 YFSETQ. The CDR3 has 17 amino acids.

The chain links TRBV21-1 to TRBJ1-2; TRBD1 is taken as the D call from the table, unchecked against the DNA. TRBV21-1 is a documented pseudogene. This CDR3 comprises 14 residues. CDR3 amino acids: CAGPRTARECGYTF. DNA for the CDR3: TGTGCCGGCCCAAGGACAGCGAGGGAATGCGGCTACACCTTC.